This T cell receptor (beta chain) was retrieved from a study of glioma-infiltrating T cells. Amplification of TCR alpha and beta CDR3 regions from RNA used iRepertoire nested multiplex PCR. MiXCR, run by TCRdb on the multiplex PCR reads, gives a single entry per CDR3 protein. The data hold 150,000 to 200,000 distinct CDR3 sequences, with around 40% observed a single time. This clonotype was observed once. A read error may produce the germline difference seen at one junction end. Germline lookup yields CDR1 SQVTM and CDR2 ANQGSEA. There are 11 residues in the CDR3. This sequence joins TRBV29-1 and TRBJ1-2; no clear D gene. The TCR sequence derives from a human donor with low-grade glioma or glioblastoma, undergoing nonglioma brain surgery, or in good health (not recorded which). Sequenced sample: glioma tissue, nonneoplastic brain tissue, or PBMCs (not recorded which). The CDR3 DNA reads TGCAGGGTTGAATCCGAGTATGGCTACACCTTC. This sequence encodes CRVESEYGYTF.